The entry below describes one T cell receptor (beta chain). This entry is derived from a study of shared clonotypes between healthy human individuals. Overall study context: The cohort had two women and three men, ages 18 to 49. Researchers assigned three CD4 naive, three CD4 memory, two CD8 naive and one CD8 memory plate to each donor.

CDR3 size: 15 residues. The germline V gene has CDR1 MGHDK and CDR2 SYGVNS. V shed 3 bases and J shed 4 bases, with 15 bases lying between them. In the source study's methods: From ImmunoSEQ came sequences covering only the junction and carrying no quality scores, so filtering differed. TCRdb's table, derived via immunoSEQ multiplex PCR, lists solely in-frame clones and lacks some. The V and J calls and clone size were taken over from that table, and D and trimming were inferred from the DNA. In the table there are roughly 2.4 million clones, approximately 94% of which are singletons. Sequences were obtained from naive CD4+ T cells sorted from blood. Subset noted: CD45RA+ positively selected. The TCR sequence derives from a man aged 18 to 35 in good health. The chain links TRBV25-1 to TRBJ2-5; D is perhaps TRBD1 or TRBD2 (6 bases each). CDR3 in DNA: TGTGCCAGCAGTGAGCTCGGGGGCGGTGGAGAGACCCAGTACTTC. Encoded protein: CASSELGGGGETQYF.